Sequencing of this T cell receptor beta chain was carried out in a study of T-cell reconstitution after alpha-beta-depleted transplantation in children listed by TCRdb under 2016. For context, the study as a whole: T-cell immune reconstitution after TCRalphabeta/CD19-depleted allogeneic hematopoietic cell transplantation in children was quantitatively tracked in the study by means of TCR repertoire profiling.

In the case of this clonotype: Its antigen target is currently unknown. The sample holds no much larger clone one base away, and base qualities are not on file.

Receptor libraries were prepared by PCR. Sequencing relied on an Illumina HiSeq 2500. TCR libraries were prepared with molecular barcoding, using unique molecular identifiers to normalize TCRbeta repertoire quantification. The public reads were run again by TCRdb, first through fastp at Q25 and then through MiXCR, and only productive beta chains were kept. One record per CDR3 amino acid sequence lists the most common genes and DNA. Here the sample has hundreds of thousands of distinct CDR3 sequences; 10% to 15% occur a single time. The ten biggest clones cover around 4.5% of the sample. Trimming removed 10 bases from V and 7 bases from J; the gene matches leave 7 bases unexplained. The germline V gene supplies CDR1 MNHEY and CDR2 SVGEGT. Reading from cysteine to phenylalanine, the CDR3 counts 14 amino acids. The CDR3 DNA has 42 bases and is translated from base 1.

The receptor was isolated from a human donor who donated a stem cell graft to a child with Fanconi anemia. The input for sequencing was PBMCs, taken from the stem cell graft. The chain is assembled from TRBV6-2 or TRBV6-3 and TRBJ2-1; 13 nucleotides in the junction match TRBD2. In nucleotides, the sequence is TGTGCCACCACGGGACTAGCGGGGTGGAATGAGCAGTTCTTC. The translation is CATTGLAGWNEQFF.